A single sample gave rise to the 30 T cell receptor beta chains below, sequenced in a study of CD8+ T cells in alopecia areata. Treatment noted: oral pan-JAK inhibitor, 5-10 mg twice daily. Extracted RNA was reverse transcribed into cDNA, the sequencing template. This table comes from immunoSEQ multiplex PCR, and its TCRdb copy is limited to in-frame clones, with some not included. The sample comprises more than 150,000 clones, roughly 50% of which are singletons, and approximately 12% rests with the top ten. The input for sequencing was CD8+ T cells sorted from blood, taken at week 24, from a patient treated with tofacitinib. All receptors derive from a human donor with alopecia areata.

The rearrangement links TRBV6-4 to TRBJ1-2; weak D call: TRBD1 (5 bases). The germline V gene has CDR1 MRHNA and CDR2 SNTAGT. The CDR3 sequence is 13 residues long. Trimming removed 2 bases at V and 2 bases at J, with 6 bases between. The DNA of the CDR3 is TGTGCCAGCAGTGACGGGGACAACTATGGCTACACCTTC. It is translated as CASSDGDNYGYTF.

The chain employs TRBV15 and TRBJ2-3, with TRBD2 identical over 8 bases. This CDR3 has 15 amino acids. The germline V gene has CDR1 LNHNV and CDR2 YYDKDF (reference sequence). J was trimmed by 4 bases and V by 5 bases; bases with no gene match: 8. The CDR3 DNA follows: TGTGCCACCAGCGCCCGGGGTAGCGGGGCAGATACGCAGTATTTT. This codes for CATSARGSGADTQYF.

The chain employs TRBV5-1 and TRBJ2-1; TRBD2 might be the D (5 bases). CDR3 length: 14 residues. Trimming took off 5 bases at V and 4 bases at J, with 13 bases between the two ends. In germline, CDR1 is SGHRS, CDR2 YFSETQ. The chain's CDR3 is CASSSSGLYNEQFF. DNA for the CDR3: TGCGCCAGCAGTTCAAGCGGATTGTACAATGAGCAGTTCTTC.

The CDR3 nucleotides are TGTGCTAGTGGTCCCACTCGGATCGAGCAGTACTTC. It codes for CASGPTRIEQYF. The chain carries TRBV12-5 and TRBJ2-7; unclear D gene. CDR1 is LGHNT and CDR2 is FRNRAP in the germline V gene. The CDR3 extends over 12 amino acids. V was shortened by 5 bases and J by 6 bases, with 11 bases between the two germline ends.

A few counts support this clone. V gene TRBV29-1 combines with J gene TRBJ2-7; D possibly matches TRBD1 or TRBD2 (5 bases each). Germline lookup yields CDR1 SQVTM and CDR2 ANQGSEA. Trimming cost V 3 bases and J 5 bases, with 14 bases left between them. This CDR3 is built from 13 residues. CDR3 bases: TGCAGCGTTGAGAGGGACGCAGGCAACGAGCAGTACTTC. Translating it yields CSVERDAGNEQYF.

The chain joins TRBV6-5 to TRBJ2-7; TRBD2 matches at 8 bases. This CDR3 has 13 residues. V was pared by 6 bases and J by 1 base, with 2 bases of the junction left unmatched. The germline V gene has CDR1 MNHEY and CDR2 SVGAGI. CDR3 region: CASSLAGSYEQYF. CDR3 sequence (DNA): TGTGCCAGCAGCTTAGCGGGGTCCTACGAGCAGTACTTC.

This rearrangement joins TRBV29-1 to TRBJ2-6; D is unresolved. Germline V gives CDR1 SQVTM, CDR2 ANQGSEA. V was clipped by 0 bases and J by 0 bases, with 9 bases between them. The CDR3 has 16 residues. The CDR3 sequence is CSVEDIESSGANVLTF. The CDR3 DNA sequence: TGCAGCGTTGAAGATATTGAGAGCTCTGGGGCCAACGTCCTGACTTTC.

Written as DNA, the CDR3 is TGTGCCATCAGTGACCAGTCCCGCCGACGTCCCAATTACAATGAGCAGTTCTTC. This sequence encodes CAISDQSRRRPNYNEQFF. This chain uses TRBV10-3 with TRBJ2-1; D gene unclear. V dropped 3 bases and J dropped 4 bases, with 22 bases sitting between them. Germline CDR1 is ENHRY and CDR2 is SYGVKD. The CDR3 sequence is 18 residues long.

This clone turned up a few times. The CDR3 nucleotides read TGTGCCAGCAGCCGGGGCGCCGAGCAGTACTTC. Translating gives CASSRGAEQYF. The rearrangement joins TRBV2 to TRBJ2-7, with D possibly called TRBD1 or TRBD2 (5 bases each). This CDR3 contains 11 residues. Trimming shortened V by 6 bases and J by 6 bases, and 9 bases separated the two germline ends. Germline-derived CDR1 and CDR2 are SNHLY and FYNNEI.

Remarks on this clone: In the same sample, other DNA sequences code for this CDR3. The rearrangement uses TRBV5-1 and TRBJ2-7; D uncertain. The CDR3 totals 11 residues. V lost 2 bases and J 3 bases, leaving 3 bases between the germline ends. Germline loops: CDR1 SGHRS, CDR2 YFSETQ. The CDR3 loop is CASSFGYEQYF. The CDR3 DNA reads TGCGCCAGCAGCTTCGGCTACGAGCAGTACTTC.

The J gene is TRBJ2-7, the V gene TRBV30, with D uncertain. CDR3 length: 11 residues. Germline loops: CDR1 GTSNPN, CDR2 SVGIG (reference sequence). Deletions cut 2 bases from V and 4 bases from J, with 6 bases between. The CDR3 bases are TGTGCCTGGAGTAGTACATACGAGCAGTACTTC. Its protein product is CAWSSTYEQYF.

The chain combines TRBV6-1 with TRBJ1-1, with 7 bases fitting TRBD1. Germline CDR1 MNHNS, CDR2 SASEGT. The CDR3 loop spans 11 amino acids. V shed 11 bases and J 8 bases; nucleotides not matched to a gene: 8. As DNA, the CDR3 is TGTGCCCTCCTCCGGGACAGCGAAGCTTTCTTT. Residues: CALLRDSEAFF.

V is TRBV30 and J is TRBJ1-5; no reliable D call. The CDR3 is 14 residues long. Germline CDR1 and CDR2: GTSNPN and SVGIG (reference sequence). V was shortened by 0 bases and J by 4 bases, with 10 bases between the two germline ends. CDR3 loop: CAWSVGPLNQPQHF. The DNA for the CDR3 is TGTGCCTGGAGTGTAGGTCCCCTAAATCAGCCCCAGCATTTT.

This clone occurred a few times. The same CDR3 is also encoded by other DNA sequences in this sample. J is TRBJ2-7 and V is TRBV29-1; D ambiguous. The CDR3 extends over 12 amino acids. Germline lookup yields CDR1 SQVTM and CDR2 ANQGSEA. The V and J ends lost 4 bases and 0 bases respectively, with 7 bases between them. The CDR3 loop reads CSVGQSSYEQYF. The CDR3 coding sequence is TGCAGCGTTGGCCAGAGCTCCTACGAGCAGTACTTC.

The chain couples TRBV30 to TRBJ1-6; 10 nucleotides match TRBD1. V was clipped by 1 base and J by 4 bases; unmatched bases: 4. The CDR3 is 16 amino acids. Germline loops: CDR1 GTSNPN, CDR2 SVGIG (reference sequence). The CDR3 bases are TGTGCCTGGAGTGAGGGGACAGGGGCTTATAATTCACCCCTCCACTTT. Its translation is CAWSEGTGAYNSPLHF.

This clone has only a few counts. This rearrangement joins TRBV11-2 to TRBJ2-1, with TRBD2 matching over 10 bases. This CDR3 is built from 19 residues. V trimming: 3 bases; J trimming: 0 bases; junction bases outside the gene matches: 11. Per germline, CDR1 SGHAT and CDR2 FQNNGV. The CDR3 DNA reads as TGTGCCAGCAGCTTTCCTTTAGCGGGGGGCCCTAGCTCCTACAATGAGCAGTTCTTC. This sequence encodes CASSFPLAGGPSSYNEQFF.

There are a few counts of this clone. The chain uses TRBV5-8 and TRBJ2-1; possibly TRBD1 or TRBD2 for D (5 bases each). This CDR3 has 10 amino acids. Trimming cost V 5 bases and J 10 bases, with 7 bases left between them. CDR1 and CDR2 (germline): SGHTS, YDEGEE. Written as DNA, the CDR3 is TGTGCCAGCAGTGGGACGGAGCAGTTCTTC. Protein product: CASSGTEQFF.

The J gene is TRBJ2-2, the V gene TRBV5-1; D is undetermined. V dropped 0 bases and J dropped 5 bases, with 8 bases sitting between them. This CDR3 comprises 14 residues. In germline, CDR1 is SGHRS, CDR2 YFSETQ. Written as DNA, the CDR3 is TGCGCCAGCAGCTTGGCCATCAGGACCGGGGAGCTGTTTTTT. As protein: CASSLAIRTGELFF.

This chain connects TRBV7-9 to TRBJ1-1, with D hard to call. This CDR3 has 16 residues. Germline V gives CDR1 SEHNR, CDR2 FQNEAQ (reference sequence). V was clipped by 0 bases and J by 6 bases, with 17 bases between them. CDR3 sequence: CASSLARVAGIPEAFF. As DNA, the CDR3 is TGTGCCAGCAGCTTAGCGCGAGTGGCGGGGATCCCTGAAGCTTTCTTT.

The chain has TRBV29-1 and TRBJ2-3, with 8 nucleotides matching TRBD1. The J segment lost 1 base and the V segment lost 2 bases, leaving 14 bases of the junction unmatched. The germline V gene has CDR1 SQVTM and CDR2 ANQGSEA. The length of the CDR3 is 18 residues. CDR3 protein: CSVEIRDRSKVGTDTQYF. DNA of the CDR3: TGCAGCGTTGAAATAAGGGACAGGTCCAAAGTCGGCACAGATACGCAGTATTTT.

The chain employs TRBV2 and TRBJ2-7; D unresolved. CDR3 length: 13 residues. In germline, CDR1 is SNHLY, CDR2 FYNNEI. V was shortened by 8 bases and J by 2 bases, with 13 bases between the two germline ends. The CDR3 here is CASGSPTTYEQYF. Here the CDR3 DNA reads TGTGCCAGCGGGTCGCCCACTACCTACGAGCAGTACTTC.

This CDR3 is CASSPGTSGGELFF. DNA of the CDR3: TGCGCCAGCAGCCCTGGGACTAGCGGCGGGGAGCTGTTTTTT. The chain employs TRBV5-1 and TRBJ2-2; 11 bases map to TRBD2. Germline CDR1 and CDR2: SGHRS and YFSETQ. The CDR3 is 14 residues long. Losses at the gene ends were 4 bases for V and 7 bases for J; bases not matched to a gene: 3.

This clone was detected only a few times. The rearrangement uses TRBV2 and TRBJ2-5; D gene ambiguous. Germline CDR1 and CDR2: SNHLY and FYNNEI. The V end lost 8 bases, the J end lost 2 bases, and 18 bases lay between the germline ends. The CDR3 sequence is 15 residues long. Here the CDR3 reads CASLFRGTFQETQYF. The CDR3 nucleotides read TGTGCCAGCCTCTTCCGCGGCACATTTCAAGAGACCCAGTACTTC.

This clone was seen only once. The genes are TRBV7-9 and TRBJ2-7; D may be TRBD1 or TRBD2 (5 bases each). The CDR3 length is 14 residues. In germline, CDR1 is SEHNR, CDR2 FQNEAQ (reference sequence). The V end was cut by 4 bases, the J end by 5 bases, with 15 bases between. In DNA, the CDR3 is TGTGCCAGCAGCTACAGAAGGGACCCCCACGAGCAGTACTTC. It yields the protein CASSYRRDPHEQYF. Full variable domain (outside the CDR3, taken from reference TRBV7-9 and TRBJ2-7): DTGVSQNPRHKITKRGQNVTFRCDPISEHNRLYWYRQTLGQGPEFLTYFQNEAQLEKSRLLSDRFSAERPKGSFSTLEIQRTEQGDSAMYLCASSYRRDPHEQYFGPGTRLTVT.

This clone came up a few times. J is TRBJ1-1 and V is TRBV5-6, with unresolved D. Germline-derived CDR1 and CDR2 are SGHDT and YYEEEE. CDR3 length equals 13 residues. Trimming took off 0 bases at V and 7 bases at J, with 10 bases between the two ends. The CDR3 DNA sequence: TGTGCCAGCAGCTTGGGCCGGGCGCTTGAAGCTTTCTTT. It yields the protein CASSLGRALEAFF. Drawing the rest from reference TRBV5-6 and TRBJ1-1, the complete variable domain is DAGVTQSPTHLIKTRGQQVTLRCSPKSGHDTVSWYQQALGQGPQFIFQYYEEEERQRGNFPDRFSGHQFPNYSSELNVNALLLGDSALYLCASSLGRALEAFFGQGTRLTVV.

Only a few counts were recorded for this clone. The gene calls are TRBV5-6 and TRBJ2-3; D gene unclear. The V end was cut by 2 bases, the J end by 6 bases, with 19 bases between. CDR1 SGHDT and CDR2 YYEEEE come from the germline V gene. There are 16 residues in the CDR3. CDR3 bases: TGTGCCAGCAGCTTAGGCCTAATGCCGGTCGCGGATACGCAGTATTTT. Protein: CASSLGLMPVADTQYF.

This chain uses TRBV4-1 with TRBJ2-7; D is perhaps TRBD2 (5 bases). Trimming cost V 0 bases and J 7 bases, with 10 bases left between them. This CDR3 has 13 residues. Germline values: CDR1 MGHRA, CDR2 YSYEKL. This chain's CDR3 is CASSQDRGWEQYF. The CDR3 DNA follows: TGCGCCAGCAGCCAAGACCGGGGTTGGGAGCAGTACTTC.

In this sample, this clone turned up a few times. The chain links TRBV21-1 to TRBJ1-5. TRBV21-1 is a known pseudogene. The CDR3 runs to 14 residues. CDR3 sequence (DNA): TGTGCCAGCAGCAAGAAGGATAGCAATCAGCCCCAGCATTTT. This gives the protein CASSKKDSNQPQHF.

V gene TRBV5-1 combines with J gene TRBJ2-7, with D perhaps matching TRBD1 (5 bases). Germline CDR1 reads SGHRS; CDR2 reads YFSETQ. This CDR3 is built from 14 residues. Between the trimmed V and J ends, which lost 4 bases and 3 bases, there was a span of 14 bases. CDR3 nucleotides: TGCGCCAGCAGCCCGAGACAGTCAAACTACGAGCAGTACTTC. Its protein product is CASSPRQSNYEQYF. The full variable domain, with the rest looked up from reference TRBV5-1 and TRBJ2-7, is KAGVTQTPRYLIKTRGQQVTLSCSPISGHRSVSWYQQTPGQGLQFLFEYFSETQRNKGNFPGRFSGRQFSNSRSEMNVSTLELGDSALYLCASSPRQSNYEQYFGPGTRLTVT.

This CDR3 reads CSARSGPGYTF. For the CDR3, the DNA is TGCAGTGCTAGATCTGGGCCTGGCTACACCTTC. J is TRBJ1-2 and V is TRBV20-1; no clear D gene. The CDR3 consists of 11 residues. CDR1 is DFQATT and CDR2 is SNEGSKA in the germline V gene (reference sequence). The V and J ends lost 2 bases and 7 bases respectively, with 8 bases between them.